This passage covers 3 T cell receptor beta chains from one sample sequenced in a study of T cell repertoires in cytomegalovirus infection. TCRdb used MiXCR to reprocess the reads, holding one entry per CDR3 protein. Counted here are under 200,000 distinct CDR3 sequences, approximately 9.6% occurring once; the ten biggest clones make up approximately 4.3%. Specimen: PBMCs. Receptor source: a human donor in good health (CMV status not recorded). Some clones in this sample may be carry-over from other donors' samples.

A few counts support this clonotype. In nucleotides, the CDR3 is TGTGCCAGCTCACCACCGTTAGAGACCCAGTACTTC. It yields the protein CASSPPLETQYF. The chain has TRBV18 and TRBJ2-5, with D unclear. The CDR3 has 12 amino acids. V was trimmed by 0 bases and J by 4 bases, leaving 3 bases between them. From germline, CDR1 is KGHSH and CDR2 LQKENI.

This clonotype has at least ten counts. V is TRBV28 and J is TRBJ2-2; D possibly corresponds to TRBD2 (5 bases). The CDR3 is 14 amino acids. Germline CDR1 MDHEN, CDR2 SYDVKM. The V end was cut by 3 bases, the J end by 7 bases, with 12 bases between. The CDR3 region has the DNA TGTGCCAGCAGTTTCTTAGAGGGAGTCGGGGAGCTGTTTTTT. Protein sequence: CASSFLEGVGELFF. The full variable domain, its missing parts supplied by reference TRBV28 and TRBJ2-2, is DVKVTQSSRYLVKRTGEKVFLECVQDMDHENMFWYRQDPGLGLRLIYFSYDVKMKEKGDIPEGYSVSREKKERFSLILESASTNQTSMYLCASSFLEGVGELFFGEGSRLTVL.

Many counts were recorded for this clonotype. The chain has TRBV28 and TRBJ1-2; D gene uncertain. CDR1 and CDR2 from the germline V gene are MDHEN and SYDVKM. The CDR3 consists of 15 residues. V lost 1 base, J lost 3 bases, and 12 bases lay in between. This CDR3 reads CASSLSMAQHYGYTF. CDR3 nucleotide sequence: TGTGCCAGCAGTTTATCGATGGCACAGCACTATGGCTACACCTTC.